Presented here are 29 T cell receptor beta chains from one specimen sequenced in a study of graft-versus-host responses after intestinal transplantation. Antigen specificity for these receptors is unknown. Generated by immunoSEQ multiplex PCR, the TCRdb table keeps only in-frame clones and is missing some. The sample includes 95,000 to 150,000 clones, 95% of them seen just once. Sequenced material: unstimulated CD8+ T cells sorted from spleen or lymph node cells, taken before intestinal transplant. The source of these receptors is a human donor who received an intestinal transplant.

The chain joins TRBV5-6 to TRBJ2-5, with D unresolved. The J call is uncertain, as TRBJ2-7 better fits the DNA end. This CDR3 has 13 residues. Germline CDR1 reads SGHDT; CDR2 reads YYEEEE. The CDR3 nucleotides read TGTGCCAGCAGCTTTACCTCTCCCTACGAGCAGTACTTC. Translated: CASSFTSPYEQYF.

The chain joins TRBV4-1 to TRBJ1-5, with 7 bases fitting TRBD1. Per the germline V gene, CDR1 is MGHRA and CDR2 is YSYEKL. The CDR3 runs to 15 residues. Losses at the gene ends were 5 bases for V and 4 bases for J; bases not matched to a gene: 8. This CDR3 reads CASSSRQGGNQPQHF. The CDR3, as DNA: TGCGCCAGCAGCTCCCGACAGGGCGGTAATCAGCCCCAGCATTTT.

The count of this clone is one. CDR3: CASSTGSNTEAFF. The CDR3 nucleotides read TGTGCCAGCAGCACGGGATCGAACACTGAAGCTTTCTTT. V and J are TRBV9 and TRBJ1-1; no firm D call. Germline values: CDR1 SGDLS, CDR2 YYNGEE. Between the trimmed V and J ends, which lost 4 bases and 1 base, there was a span of 8 bases. The CDR3 is 13 residues long. Full variable domain (rest looked up from reference TRBV9 and TRBJ1-1): DSGVTQTPKHLITATGQRVTLRCSPRSGDLSVYWYQQSLDQGLQFLIQYYNGEERAKGNILERFSAQQFPDLHSELNLSSLELGDSALYFCASSTGSNTEAFFGQGTRLTVV.

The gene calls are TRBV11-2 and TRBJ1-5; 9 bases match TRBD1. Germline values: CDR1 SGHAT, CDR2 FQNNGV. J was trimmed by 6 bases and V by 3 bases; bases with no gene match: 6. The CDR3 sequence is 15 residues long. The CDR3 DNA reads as TGTGCCAGCAGCTTGGGGGACAGGGAAGGTCAGCCCCAGCATTTT. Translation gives CASSLGDREGQPQHF.

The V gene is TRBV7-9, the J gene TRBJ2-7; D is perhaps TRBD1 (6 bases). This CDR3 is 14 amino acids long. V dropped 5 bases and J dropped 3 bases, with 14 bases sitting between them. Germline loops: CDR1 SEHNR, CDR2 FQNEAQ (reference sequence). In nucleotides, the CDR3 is TGTGCCAGCAGCCCCCCAGGGACAAGCTACGAGCAGTACTTC. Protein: CASSPPGTSYEQYF. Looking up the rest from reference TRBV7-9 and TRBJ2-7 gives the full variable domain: DTGVSQNPRHKITKRGQNVTFRCDPISEHNRLYWYRQTLGQGPEFLTYFQNEAQLEKSRLLSDRFSAERPKGSFSTLEIQRTEQGDSAMYLCASSPPGTSYEQYFGPGTRLTVT.

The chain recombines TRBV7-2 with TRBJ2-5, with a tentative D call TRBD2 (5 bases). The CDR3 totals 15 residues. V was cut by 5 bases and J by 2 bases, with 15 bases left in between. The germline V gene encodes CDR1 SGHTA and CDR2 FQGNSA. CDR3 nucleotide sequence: TGTGCCAGCAGCGCCTGGACTGGCGAGCAAGAGACCCAGTACTTC. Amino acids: CASSAWTGEQETQYF.

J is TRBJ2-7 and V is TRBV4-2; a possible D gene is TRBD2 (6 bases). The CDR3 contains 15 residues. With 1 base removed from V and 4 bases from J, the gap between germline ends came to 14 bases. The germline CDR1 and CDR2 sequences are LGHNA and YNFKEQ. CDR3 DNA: TGTGCCAGCAGCCAAGGGGCAGGGAGCGGGTACGAGCAGTACTTC. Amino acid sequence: CASSQGAGSGYEQYF.

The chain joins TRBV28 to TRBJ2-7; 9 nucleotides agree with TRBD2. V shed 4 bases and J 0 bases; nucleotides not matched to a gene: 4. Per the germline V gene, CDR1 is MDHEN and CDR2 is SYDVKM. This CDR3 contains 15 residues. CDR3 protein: CASSSREGSSYEQYF. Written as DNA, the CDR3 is TGTGCCAGCAGTTCGCGGGAGGGGAGCTCCTACGAGCAGTACTTC.

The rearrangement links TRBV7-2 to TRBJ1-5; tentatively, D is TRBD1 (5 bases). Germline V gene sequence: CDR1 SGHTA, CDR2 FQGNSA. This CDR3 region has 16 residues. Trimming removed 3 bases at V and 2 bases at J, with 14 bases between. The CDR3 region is CASSFVGGFGNQPQHF. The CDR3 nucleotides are TGTGCCAGCAGCTTCGTTGGGGGGTTCGGCAATCAGCCCCAGCATTTT. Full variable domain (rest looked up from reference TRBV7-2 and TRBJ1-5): GAGVSQSPSNKVTEKGKDVELRCDPISGHTALYWYRQSLGQGLEFLIYFQGNSAPDKSGLPSDRFSAERTGGSVSTLTIQRTQQEDSAVYLCASSFVGGFGNQPQHFGDGTRLSIL.

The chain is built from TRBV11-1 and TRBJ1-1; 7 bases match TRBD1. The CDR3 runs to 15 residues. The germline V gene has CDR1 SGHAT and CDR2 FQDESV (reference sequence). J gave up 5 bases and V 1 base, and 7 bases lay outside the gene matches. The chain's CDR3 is CASSLGTGAGTEAFF. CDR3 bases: TGTGCCAGCAGCTTAGGGACAGGCGCTGGGACTGAAGCTTTCTTT.

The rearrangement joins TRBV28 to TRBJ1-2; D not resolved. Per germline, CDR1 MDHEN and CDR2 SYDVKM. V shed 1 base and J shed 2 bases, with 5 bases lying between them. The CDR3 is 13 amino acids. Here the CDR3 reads CASSLSPNYGYTF. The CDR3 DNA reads TGTGCCAGCAGTTTATCACCGAACTATGGCTACACCTTC.

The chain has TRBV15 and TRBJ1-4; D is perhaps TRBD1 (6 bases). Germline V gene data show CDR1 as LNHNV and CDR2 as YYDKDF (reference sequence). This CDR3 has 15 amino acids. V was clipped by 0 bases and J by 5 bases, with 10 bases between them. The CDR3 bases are TGTGCCACCAGCAGAGATCAGGGGCAGAATGAAAAACTGTTTTTT. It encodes CATSRDQGQNEKLFF.

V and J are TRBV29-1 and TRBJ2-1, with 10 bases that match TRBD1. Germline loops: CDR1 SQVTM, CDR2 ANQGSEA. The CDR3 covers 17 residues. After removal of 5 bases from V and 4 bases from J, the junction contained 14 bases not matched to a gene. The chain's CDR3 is CSVSGTGALGVYNEQFF. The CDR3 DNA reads TGCAGCGTTTCCGGGACAGGGGCCCTGGGGGTTTACAATGAGCAGTTCTTC.

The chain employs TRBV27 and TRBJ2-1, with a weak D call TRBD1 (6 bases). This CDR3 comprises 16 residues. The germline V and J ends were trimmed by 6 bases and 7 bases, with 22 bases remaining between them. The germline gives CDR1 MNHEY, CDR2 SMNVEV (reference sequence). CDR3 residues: CASRPLGGLATNEQFF. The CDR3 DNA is TGTGCCAGCAGACCCCTTGGGGGCCTTGCTACGAATGAGCAGTTCTTC.

CDR3 bases: TGTGCCAGCAGTTACCCTGGACAGGAGGAGTACTTC. Residues: CASSYPGQEEYF. The genes are TRBV6-5 and TRBJ2-7, with 7 positions matching TRBD1. The CDR3 totals 12 residues. CDR1 is MNHEY, CDR2 SVGAGI, per germline. The V gene end was trimmed by 2 bases and the J gene end by 11 bases; junction bases not matched to a gene: 6.

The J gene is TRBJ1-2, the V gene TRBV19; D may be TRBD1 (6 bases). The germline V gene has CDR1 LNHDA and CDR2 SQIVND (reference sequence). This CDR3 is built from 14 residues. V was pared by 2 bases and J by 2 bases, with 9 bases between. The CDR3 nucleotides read TGTGCCAGTAGTATATCGGGGGCAAACTATGGCTACACCTTC. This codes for CASSISGANYGYTF.

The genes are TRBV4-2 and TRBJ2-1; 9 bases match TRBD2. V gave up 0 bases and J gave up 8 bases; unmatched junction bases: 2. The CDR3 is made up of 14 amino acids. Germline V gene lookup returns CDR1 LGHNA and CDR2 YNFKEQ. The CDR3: CASSQEGLAHEQFF. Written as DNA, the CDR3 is TGTGCCAGCAGCCAAGAGGGACTAGCCCATGAGCAGTTCTTC.

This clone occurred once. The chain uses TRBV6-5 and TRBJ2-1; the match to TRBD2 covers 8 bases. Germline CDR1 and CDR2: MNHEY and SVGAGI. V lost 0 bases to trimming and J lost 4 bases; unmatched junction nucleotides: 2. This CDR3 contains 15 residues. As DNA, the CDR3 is TGTGCCAGCAGTTACTCCAGCGGGAGTTACAATGAGCAGTTCTTC. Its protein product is CASSYSSGSYNEQFF.

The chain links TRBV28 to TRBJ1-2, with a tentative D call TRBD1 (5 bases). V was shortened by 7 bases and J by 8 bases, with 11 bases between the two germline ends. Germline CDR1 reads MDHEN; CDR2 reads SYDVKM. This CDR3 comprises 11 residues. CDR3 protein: CASNFREGYTF. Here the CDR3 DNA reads TGTGCCAGCAACTTCAGGGAAGGCTACACCTTC.

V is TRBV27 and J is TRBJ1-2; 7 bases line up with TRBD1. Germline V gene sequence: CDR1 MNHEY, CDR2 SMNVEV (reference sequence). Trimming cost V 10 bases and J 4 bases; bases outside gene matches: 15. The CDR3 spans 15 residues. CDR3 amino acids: CATKDFDRDGYGYTF. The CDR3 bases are TGTGCCACCAAGGATTTTGACAGGGACGGCTATGGCTACACCTTC.

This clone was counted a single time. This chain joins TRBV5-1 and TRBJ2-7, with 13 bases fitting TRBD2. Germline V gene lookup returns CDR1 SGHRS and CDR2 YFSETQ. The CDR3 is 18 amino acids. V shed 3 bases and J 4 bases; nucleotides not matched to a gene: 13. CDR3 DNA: TGCGCCAGCAGCTCTCCATTACAGAGGACTAGCGGGAGTTACGAGCAGTACTTC. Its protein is CASSSPLQRTSGSYEQYF.

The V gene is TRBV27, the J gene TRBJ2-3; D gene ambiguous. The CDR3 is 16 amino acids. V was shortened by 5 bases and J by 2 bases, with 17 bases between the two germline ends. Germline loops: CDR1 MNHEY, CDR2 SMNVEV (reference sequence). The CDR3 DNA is TGTGCCAGCAGTAACCGTCGGGCCTACCTCACAGATACGCAGTATTTT. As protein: CASSNRRAYLTDTQYF.

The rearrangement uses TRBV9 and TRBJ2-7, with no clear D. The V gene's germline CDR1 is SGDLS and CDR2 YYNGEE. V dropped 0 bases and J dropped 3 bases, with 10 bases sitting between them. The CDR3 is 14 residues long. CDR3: CASSVGKAGYEQYF. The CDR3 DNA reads TGTGCCAGCAGCGTAGGAAAAGCCGGCTACGAGCAGTACTTC.

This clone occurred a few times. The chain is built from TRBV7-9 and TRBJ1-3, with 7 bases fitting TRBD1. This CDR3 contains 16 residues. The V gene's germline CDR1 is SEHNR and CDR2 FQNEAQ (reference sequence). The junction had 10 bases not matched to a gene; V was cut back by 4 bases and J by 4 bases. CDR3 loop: CASSSNRGLAGNTIYF. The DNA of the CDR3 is TGTGCCAGCAGCTCCAACAGGGGACTGGCCGGAAACACCATATATTTT.

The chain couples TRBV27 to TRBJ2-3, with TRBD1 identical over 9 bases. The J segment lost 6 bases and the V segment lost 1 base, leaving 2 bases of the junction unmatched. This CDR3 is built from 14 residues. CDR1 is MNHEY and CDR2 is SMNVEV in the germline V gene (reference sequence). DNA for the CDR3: TGTGCCAGCAGTTTATTACAGGGGGCGGATACGCAGTATTTT. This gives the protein CASSLLQGADTQYF.

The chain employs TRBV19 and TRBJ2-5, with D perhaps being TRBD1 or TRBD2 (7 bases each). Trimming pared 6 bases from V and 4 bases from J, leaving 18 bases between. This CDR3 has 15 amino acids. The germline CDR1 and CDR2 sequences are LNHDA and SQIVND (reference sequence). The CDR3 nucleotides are TGTGCCAGTAGCCCAGGGGGGGGGCGCGGAGAGACCCAGTACTTC. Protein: CASSPGGGRGETQYF.

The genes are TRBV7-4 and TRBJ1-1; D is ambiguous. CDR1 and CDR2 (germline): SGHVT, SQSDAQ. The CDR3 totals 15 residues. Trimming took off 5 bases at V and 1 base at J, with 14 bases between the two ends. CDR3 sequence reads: CASSAPGRTNTEAFF. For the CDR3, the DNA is TGTGCCAGCAGCGCTCCCGGACGGACGAACACTGAAGCTTTCTTT.

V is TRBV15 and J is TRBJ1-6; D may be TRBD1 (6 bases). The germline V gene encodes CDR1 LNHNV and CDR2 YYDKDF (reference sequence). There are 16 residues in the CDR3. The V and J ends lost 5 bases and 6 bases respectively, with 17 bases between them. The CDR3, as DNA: TGTGCCACCAGCTACGGGGGGGGCGTTCTTAATTCACCCCTCCACTTT. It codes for CATSYGGGVLNSPLHF.

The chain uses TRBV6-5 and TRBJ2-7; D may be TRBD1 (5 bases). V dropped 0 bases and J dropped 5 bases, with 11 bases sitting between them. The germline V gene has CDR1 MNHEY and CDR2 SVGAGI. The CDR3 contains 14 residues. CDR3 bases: TGTGCCAGCAGTTACTCCCGCAGGGTGAACGAGCAGTACTTC. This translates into CASSYSRRVNEQYF.